Listed here is a single T cell receptor (beta chain). These data come from a study of PD-1 blockade in classical Hodgkin lymphoma. Each and every patient relapsed after autologous stem cell transplantation, and patients got differing brentuximab vedotin exposure. Germline assignment: CDR1 MNHNY and CDR2 SVGAGI (reference sequence). The CDR3 totals 14 residues. The trim removed 5 bases at V and 7 bases at J, leaving 10 bases unmatched. Repertoires were generated with immunoSEQ multiplex PCR, while TCRdb's copy carries only in-frame clones and drops some. Of 40,000 to 45,000 clones in the sample, 65% to 80% were seen once.

The chain links TRBV6-6 to TRBJ1-2, with TRBD1 identical over 7 bases. This specimen was peripheral blood mononuclear cells (PBMCs), taken at baseline. This receptor was obtained from a human donor with classical Hodgkin lymphoma. The chain's CDR3 is CASSPQGVGLGYTF. In DNA, the CDR3 is TGTGCCAGCAGTCCGCAGGGGGTAGGGCTTGGCTACACCTTC.